One and the same sample provided the 12 T cell receptor delta chains below, sequenced in a study of gamma-delta chains in newborns, infants, children. TCRdb redid clone calling on the reads using CATT. Of about 3,400 delta-chain clones detected, 0.25% to 0.3% appear once; the ten largest clones hold 13%. Input material: blood. The receptors were gathered from a child who was a newborn, infant or young child, either healthy, febrile or measles-vaccinated (not recorded which).

A note on this clone: This likely came from a read error, as a far larger clone is one base away. Other nucleotide sequences from this sample produce the same CDR3. CDR3 DNA: TGCGCCTGTGACATACTGGGGGATCACACCGATAAACTCATCTTT. Translating it yields CACDILGDHTDKLIF. V gene TRDV2 combines with J gene TRDJ1; 10 nucleotides line up with TRDD3. Germline-derived CDR1 and CDR2 are GEAIGNYY and EKD. This CDR3 region has 15 residues.

This clone occurred a few times. The protein TCRdb gives is from a much larger clone and does not agree with this DNA's translation at residue 5, likely a read error; the protein shown here comes from the DNA. The V and J genes are TRDV2 and TRDJ1; 8 bases fit TRDD3. Trimming took 2 bases from V and 4 from J; bases not matched to a gene: 2. CDR3 length: 13 residues. CDR1 and CDR2 (germline): GEAIGNYY, EKD. CDR3 region: CACDIGGYDKLIF. As DNA, the CDR3 is TGTGCCTGTGACATCGGGGGATACGATAAACTCATCTTT.

This clone appeared a few times. Given a much more abundant clone one base away, this may be a read error. Other DNA sequences from this sample encode an identical CDR3 as well. The chain recombines TRDV2 with TRDJ2, with a possible D match to TRDD3 (5 bases). There are 11 residues in the CDR3. V shed 5 bases and J shed 8 bases, with 8 bases lying between them. Germline values: CDR1 GEAIGNYY, CDR2 EKD. The CDR3 region is CACGGWAQLFF. The CDR3 DNA reads TGTGCCTGTGGGGGGTGGGCACAACTCTTCTTT.

This clone has more than one count but fewer than ten. A read error likely explains why the TCRdb protein, taken from a much larger clone, differs from this DNA's translation at residue 18; the protein shown is translated from the DNA. J is TRDJ3 and V is TRDV2; TRDD3 matches 13 bases. This CDR3 is 20 amino acids long. From germline, CDR1 is GEAIGNYY and CDR2 EKD. The CDR3 DNA reads TGTGCCTGTGACAAGTACTGGGGGATACGCAGCTCCTGGGACACCCGACAGACGTTTTTC. Its protein product is CACDKYWGIRSSWDTRQTFF.

There are a few counts of this clone. The mismatch at residue 8 between this DNA's translation and the TCRdb protein of a much larger clone likely reflects a read error; the protein shown is translated from the DNA. V and J are TRDV2 and TRDJ1; TRDD3 aligns across 7 bases. Germline V gene sequence: CDR1 GEAIGNYY, CDR2 EKD. This CDR3 contains 13 residues. V gave up 0 bases and J gave up 3 bases; unmatched junction bases: 0. CDR3 bases: TGTGCCTGTGACACCGGGGGATCCGATAAACTCATCTTT. Protein sequence: CACDTGGSDKLIF.

The table lists this clone with a few counts. The TCRdb protein comes from a much larger clone and disagrees with this DNA's translation at residue 5, likely due to a read error; the protein given here is derived from the DNA. The chain joins TRDV2 to TRDJ3; 12 bases fit TRDD3. The CDR3 is 20 residues long. CDR1 GEAIGNYY and CDR2 EKD come from the germline V gene. With 3 bases clipped from V and 0 bases from J, the junction kept 8 bases outside the gene matches. The CDR3 sequence is CACDPPAGGYVSWDTRQMFF. CDR3 DNA: TGTGCCTGTGACCCTCCCGCTGGGGGATACGTCTCCTGGGACACCCGACAGATGTTTTTC.

This clone was found a few times. A far larger clone differs by one base, so this is likely a read error. Within the sample, other DNA sequences also encode this same CDR3. The chain combines TRDV2 with TRDJ2; TRDD3 agrees at 9 bases. The germline gives CDR1 GEAIGNYY, CDR2 EKD. This CDR3 spans 16 amino acids. Here the CDR3 DNA reads TGTGCCTGCGACACTACTGGGGGAGCTTTGACAGCACAACTCTTCTTT. Translated, it gives CACDTTGGALTAQLFF.

In the case of this clone: One base separates it from a far larger clone, so it is likely a read error. This sample also contains other DNA sequences that code for the same CDR3. The chain carries TRDV2 and TRDJ3; TRDD3 aligns across 11 bases. The germline V gene encodes CDR1 GEAIGNYY and CDR2 EKD. With 2 bases clipped from V and 2 bases from J, the junction kept 4 bases outside the gene matches. This CDR3 has 18 amino acids. CDR3 sequence: CACDKVLGDTWDTRQMFF. Here the CDR3 DNA reads TGTGCCTGTGACAAGGTACTGGGGGATACCTGGGACACCCGACAGATGTTTTTC.

In its sample, this clone is large. Other DNA sequences in the sample encode the same CDR3. This chain connects TRDV2 to TRDJ3; TRDD3 aligns across 10 bases. J gave up 0 bases and V 2 bases, and 6 bases lay outside the gene matches. This CDR3 has 19 residues. Germline V lookup: CDR1 GEAIGNYY, CDR2 EKD. The CDR3 DNA is TGTGCCTGTGACATACTGGGGGATTCCCCCTCCTGGGACACCCGACAGATGTTTTTC. This encodes CACDILGDSPSWDTRQMFF.

This clone was observed a handful of times. Only one base separates this from a far larger clonotype, so it likely reflects a read error. The same CDR3 also results from other DNA sequences found in this sample. This chain joins TRDV2 and TRDJ3; 7 nucleotides match TRDD3. CDR1 and CDR2 (germline): GEAIGNYY, EKD. The trim removed 3 bases at V and 1 base at J, leaving 2 bases unmatched. The CDR3 loop spans 16 amino acids. Written as DNA, the CDR3 is TGTGCCTGTGACTGGGGGAGTTCCTGGGACACCCGACAGATGTTTTTC. Residues: CACDWGSSWDTRQMFF.

Judged by abundance, this clone is medium-sized. This may stem from a read error, because a much larger clone lies one nucleotide away. The same CDR3 can be traced to other DNA sequences in this sample. The chain employs TRDV2 and TRDJ1, with D perhaps matching TRDD3 (6 bases). V lost 7 bases, J lost 0 bases, and 14 bases lay in between. The CDR3 covers 14 residues. Germline-derived CDR1 and CDR2 are GEAIGNYY and EKD. As DNA, the CDR3 is TGTGCCTGCGACCCTTTGGGGGACACCGATAAACTCATCTTT. It is translated as CACDPLGDTDKLIF.

To note about this clone: With only one base between it and a far larger clone, this is likely a read error. Other DNA sequences in this sample translate to the same CDR3. V is TRDV2 and J is TRDJ2; 10 bases match TRDD3. From germline, CDR1 is GEAIGNYY and CDR2 EKD. There are 16 residues in the CDR3. The chain's CDR3 is CACDTGGYALTAQLFF. Here the CDR3 DNA reads TGTGCCTGTGACACCGGGGGATACGCTTTGACAGCACAGCTCTTCTTT.